One sample yielded the 32 T cell receptor beta chains listed below, sequenced in a study of T cells after yellow fever vaccination. Via MiXCR, TCRdb re-called the 5' RACE reads, giving one row per CDR3 protein. The sample carries 90,000 to 150,000 distinct CDR3 sequences, about 7.8% recorded once. The input for sequencing was CD4+ T cells sorted from PBMCs, taken roughly 47 days after the first yellow fever vaccination. The receptors come from a man younger than 35 who received the YFV17D yellow fever vaccine.

Ten or more counts support this clonotype. This sequence joins TRBV19 and TRBJ2-3, with TRBD2 matching over 8 bases. Per germline, CDR1 LNHDA and CDR2 SQIVND (reference sequence). After removal of 5 bases from V and 5 bases from J, the junction contained 12 bases not matched to a gene. The CDR3 totals 16 residues. This CDR3 is CASSHQSGSGEDTQYF. The CDR3, as DNA: TGTGCCAGTAGTCACCAAAGCGGTAGCGGGGAAGATACGCAGTATTTT.

This clonotype was observed many times. The rearrangement uses TRBV4-3 and TRBJ2-1; D may be TRBD1 (5 bases). This CDR3 has 13 amino acids. CDR1 is LGHNA and CDR2 is YSLEER in the germline V gene. Trimming stripped 0 bases from V and 13 bases from J, with 13 bases between. The CDR3 spells CASSQEHQGPQFF. CDR3 DNA sequence: TGCGCCAGCAGCCAAGAGCATCAGGGCCCCCAGTTCTTC.

This clonotype was found a few times. The chain has TRBV5-1 and TRBJ2-3; the D gene is possibly TRBD2 (5 bases). Per the germline V gene, CDR1 is SGHRS and CDR2 is YFSETQ. Trimming took 4 bases from V and 0 from J, leaving 9 bases between them. The CDR3 totals 14 residues. CDR3 sequence: CASSISVSTDTQYF. The CDR3 DNA follows: TGCGCCAGCAGCATTAGCGTAAGCACAGATACGCAGTATTTT.

Turning to this clonotype: Possible read error: a much larger clone is one base away. This chain connects TRBV7-2 to TRBJ1-2, with D hard to call. V was shortened by 3 bases and J by 0 bases, with 11 bases between the two germline ends. In germline, CDR1 is SGHTA, CDR2 FQGNSA. The CDR3 runs to 15 residues. CDR3 sequence (DNA): TGTGCCAGCAGCTTTCTCCAGGCGTCTAACTATGGCTACACCTTC. Encoded protein: CASSFLQASNYGYTF.

This clonotype has at least ten counts. The J gene is TRBJ2-1, the V gene TRBV14, with TRBD2 matching over 11 bases. This CDR3 has 16 amino acids. Germline assignment: CDR1 SGHDN and CDR2 FVKESK. V was pared by 4 bases and J by 6 bases, with 8 bases of the junction left unmatched. DNA of the CDR3: TGTGCCAGCAGCCGAGGGTTACTAGCGGGGGCCAATGAGCAGTTCTTC. Amino acid sequence: CASSRGLLAGANEQFF.

This clonotype has a handful of counts. This chain connects TRBV12-3 or TRBV12-4 to TRBJ2-5, with D tentatively TRBD1 (8 bases). V lost 5 bases, J lost 4 bases, and 11 bases lay in between. The CDR3 sequence is 13 residues long. CDR3 amino acids: CASSTGGGETQYF. In nucleotides, the CDR3 is TGTGCCAGCAGTACAGGGGGGGGAGAGACCCAGTACTTC.

There are many counts of this clonotype. The chain recombines TRBV5-6 with TRBJ2-3; D possibly corresponds to TRBD2 (5 bases). Between the trimmed V and J ends, which lost 0 bases and 5 bases, there was a span of 13 bases. Germline V lookup: CDR1 SGHDT, CDR2 YYEEEE. The CDR3 runs to 15 residues. CDR3 residues: CASSLVPRVGDTQYF. The CDR3 DNA reads as TGTGCCAGCAGCTTGGTCCCGAGGGTGGGAGATACGCAGTATTTT.

This clonotype was counted many times. The CDR3 nucleotides are TGTGCCAGCAGCTTAGGAGGGGGAGGACAGGGAGAAAAGTATGGCTACACCTTC. This sequence encodes CASSLGGGGQGEKYGYTF. The rearrangement links TRBV7-6 to TRBJ1-2, with 8 bases that match TRBD1. Trimming at V came to 1 base and at J to 5 bases, leaving 15 bases not matched to a gene. The CDR3 contains 18 residues. The germline V gene encodes CDR1 SGHVS and CDR2 FNYEAQ.

At least ten counts were recorded for this clonotype. The CDR3 DNA reads as TGTGCCAGCAGCTTATTGACTAGCGGGGGAGGGATAGATACGCAGTATTTT. Its protein product is CASSLLTSGGGIDTQYF. The chain has TRBV11-2 and TRBJ2-3, with 12 bases fitting TRBD2. Germline assignment: CDR1 SGHAT and CDR2 FQNNGV. The CDR3 runs to 17 residues. Trimming took 2 bases from V and 5 from J; bases not matched to a gene: 8.

There are many counts of this clonotype. The chain combines TRBV7-2 with TRBJ2-3, with D possibly matching TRBD2 (6 bases). The CDR3 is 14 residues long. V was pared by 3 bases and J by 3 bases, with 10 bases between. The germline V gene encodes CDR1 SGHTA and CDR2 FQGNSA. The CDR3 loop is CASSFGAGTDTQYF. CDR3 nucleotides: TGTGCCAGCAGCTTTGGGGCGGGGACAGATACGCAGTATTTT.

This clonotype came up many times. The rearrangement joins TRBV5-1 to TRBJ1-1, with D possibly being TRBD1 (6 bases). The V end was cut by 3 bases, the J end by 1 base, with 10 bases between. This CDR3 is 14 amino acids long. Germline loops: CDR1 SGHRS, CDR2 YFSETQ. CDR3 region: CASSSGQPNTEAFF. The CDR3 nucleotides are TGCGCCAGCAGCTCCGGACAGCCGAACACTGAAGCTTTCTTT. Drawing the rest from reference TRBV5-1 and TRBJ1-1, the complete variable domain is KAGVTQTPRYLIKTRGQQVTLSCSPISGHRSVSWYQQTPGQGLQFLFEYFSETQRNKGNFPGRFSGRQFSNSRSEMNVSTLELGDSALYLCASSSGQPNTEAFFGQGTRLTVV.

The J gene is TRBJ1-1, the V gene TRBV5-5; D is unresolved. There are 15 residues in the CDR3. Germline CDR1 reads SGHKS; CDR2 reads YYEKEE (reference sequence). Trimming pared 1 base from V and 0 bases from J, leaving 10 bases between. CDR3 DNA sequence: TGTGCCAGCAGCTTGTCAGCAGCCCTGAACACTGAAGCTTTCTTT. As protein: CASSLSAALNTEAFF.

This clonotype was counted at least ten times. The chain couples TRBV3-1 to TRBJ2-5; D gene ambiguous. Germline-derived CDR1 and CDR2 are LGHDT and YNNKEL (reference sequence). V gave up 4 bases and J gave up 1 base, with 4 bases separating them. The CDR3 extends over 12 amino acids. The CDR3 DNA follows: TGTGCCAGCAGCCGGCGCCAAGAGACCCAGTACTTC. Its translation: CASSRRQETQYF.

This clonotype was counted at least ten times. This chain connects TRBV3-1 to TRBJ2-1; TRBD2 matches 15 bases. The CDR3 totals 17 residues. Looked up from germline, CDR1 is LGHDT and CDR2 is YNNKEL (reference sequence). After removal of 4 bases from V and 9 bases from J, the junction contained 10 bases not matched to a gene. The CDR3 DNA sequence: TGTGCCAGCAGCCCCGGACTAGCGGGGGGGCAGGTTGGTGAGCAGTTCTTC. Translated, it gives CASSPGLAGGQVGEQFF.

At least ten counts were recorded for this clonotype. The rearrangement uses TRBV5-1 and TRBJ2-5; no firm D call. The germline V gene encodes CDR1 SGHRS and CDR2 YFSETQ. Trimming removed 1 base from V and 1 base from J, with 11 bases in between. The CDR3 sequence is 15 residues long. The DNA of the CDR3 is TGCGCCAGCAGCTTGATGTTGGGTGGCCAAGAGACCCAGTACTTC. Translation gives CASSLMLGGQETQYF.

This clonotype occurred many times. The chain joins TRBV12-3 or TRBV12-4 to TRBJ2-5; TRBD2 matches at 14 bases. With 6 bases clipped from V and 5 bases from J, the junction kept 8 bases outside the gene matches. CDR3 length: 16 residues. CDR3 DNA sequence: TGTGCCAGCAGCCGGACTAGCGGGGGGTCCCGCGAGACCCAGTACTTC. This sequence encodes CASSRTSGGSRETQYF.

This clonotype was found many times. The chain combines TRBV5-4 with TRBJ2-1; the match to TRBD1 covers 7 bases. Germline V CDR1 and CDR2: SGHNT, YYREEE (reference sequence). CDR3 length: 15 amino acids. V lost 4 bases, J lost 7 bases, and 11 bases stayed unmatched. CDR3 in DNA: TGTGCCAGCAGCAGCACCTCACAGGGGATAAATGAGCAGTTCTTC. Amino acids: CASSSTSQGINEQFF. The full variable domain, its missing parts supplied by reference TRBV5-4 and TRBJ2-1, is ETGVTQSPTHLIKTRGQQVTLRCSSQSGHNTVSWYQQALGQGPQFIFQYYREEENGRGNFPPRFSGLQFPNYSSELNVNALELDDSALYLCASSSTSQGINEQFFGPGTRLTVL.

Many counts were recorded for this clonotype. CDR3 sequence: CASSATSQETQYF. The CDR3 bases are TGTGCCAGCAGCGCTACTAGCCAAGAGACCCAGTACTTC. The gene calls are TRBV7-6 and TRBJ2-5, with D possibly TRBD2 on 5 matching bases. The CDR3 sequence is 13 residues long. Per the germline V gene, CDR1 is SGHVS and CDR2 is FNYEAQ. Trimming took 5 bases from V and 1 from J, leaving 8 bases between them.

This clonotype was seen many times. The chain couples TRBV3-1 to TRBJ2-3, with 8 bases fitting TRBD2. V shed 4 bases and J 5 bases; nucleotides not matched to a gene: 8. This CDR3 is 15 amino acids long. Germline CDR1 is LGHDT and CDR2 is YNNKEL (reference sequence). CDR3: CASSRSPGGQDTQYF. The CDR3 DNA follows: TGTGCCAGCAGCCGGTCCCCGGGGGGGCAAGATACGCAGTATTTT.

This clonotype was seen ten or more times. This chain links TRBV5-1 with TRBJ1-1; TRBD1 matches at 7 bases. Losses at the gene ends were 3 bases for V and 0 bases for J; bases not matched to a gene: 5. Germline CDR1 and CDR2: SGHRS and YFSETQ. The CDR3 length is 15 residues. The CDR3 is CASSWQQGMNTEAFF. In DNA, the CDR3 is TGCGCCAGCAGCTGGCAACAGGGGATGAACACTGAAGCTTTCTTT.

This clonotype has a count of ten or more. The V call is TRBV20-1, the J call TRBJ2-5; the match to TRBD2 covers 13 bases. The CDR3 contains 16 residues. V was clipped by 0 bases and J by 5 bases; unmatched bases: 6. Germline CDR1 reads DFQATT; CDR2 reads SNEGSKA (reference sequence). In DNA form, the CDR3 reads TGCAGTGCTAGAGATACTAGCGGGGGGGCCCGGGAGACCCAGTACTTC. Translating it yields CSARDTSGGARETQYF.

This clonotype was recorded many times. V is TRBV20-1 and J is TRBJ2-7, with D perhaps being TRBD1 or TRBD2 (5 bases each). From germline, CDR1 is DFQATT and CDR2 SNEGSKA (reference sequence). CDR3 length: 13 residues. Trimming removed 3 bases at V and 3 bases at J, with 12 bases between. CDR3: CSASSRDGYEQYV. The DNA of the CDR3 is TGCAGTGCTAGTTCTCGGGACGGCTACGAGCAGTACGTC.

This clonotype appeared many times. The rearrangement joins TRBV18 to TRBJ2-1, with 9 bases matching TRBD1. V shed 8 bases, J shed 2 bases, and the junction held 7 bases outside the gene matches. CDR1 is KGHSH and CDR2 is LQKENI in the germline V gene. This CDR3 comprises 15 residues. CDR3 sequence reads: CASADRGRTYNEQFF. CDR3 nucleotide sequence: TGTGCCAGCGCGGACAGGGGACGCACCTACAATGAGCAGTTCTTC.

This clonotype has at least ten counts. V gene TRBV20-1 combines with J gene TRBJ2-3, with 9 nucleotides matching TRBD2. The J segment lost 4 bases and the V segment lost 2 bases, leaving 7 bases of the junction unmatched. This CDR3 has 15 residues. Germline V gene sequence: CDR1 DFQATT, CDR2 SNEGSKA (reference sequence). This chain's CDR3 is CSARRAGGQADTQYF. CDR3 in DNA: TGCAGTGCTAGAAGAGCGGGGGGCCAGGCAGATACGCAGTATTTT.

This clonotype was found many times. This sequence joins TRBV20-1 and TRBJ1-2, with D possibly matching TRBD1 (5 bases). Germline V gene lookup returns CDR1 DFQATT and CDR2 SNEGSKA (reference sequence). The CDR3 totals 17 residues. Trimming stripped 5 bases from V and 0 bases from J, with 22 bases between. The CDR3 DNA reads as TGCAGTGCTGAGTTGGGGGATAATCGATATTCTAACTATGGCTACACCTTC. Translated: CSAELGDNRYSNYGYTF.

In this sample, this clonotype turned up a few times. The chain employs TRBV9 and TRBJ2-3; D gene uncertain. The germline CDR1 and CDR2 sequences are SGDLS and YYNGEE. V was clipped by 0 bases and J by 4 bases, with 6 bases between them. The CDR3 is 13 residues long. CDR3 nucleotide sequence: TGTGCCAGCAGCGTAGTTCCCTCAGATACGCAGTATTTT. It specifies CASSVVPSDTQYF. Full variable domain (rest looked up from reference TRBV9 and TRBJ2-3): DSGVTQTPKHLITATGQRVTLRCSPRSGDLSVYWYQQSLDQGLQFLIQYYNGEERAKGNILERFSAQQFPDLHSELNLSSLELGDSALYFCASSVVPSDTQYFGPGTRLTVL.

Concerning this clonotype itself: This may arise from a read error, as a much more abundant clone is one base away. The chain has TRBV7-2 and TRBJ1-5, with D possibly matching TRBD1 (5 bases). This CDR3 comprises 15 residues. V lost 2 bases to trimming and J lost 1 base, with 9 bases between them. The V gene's germline CDR1 is SGHTA and CDR2 FQGNSA. CDR3 sequence: CASSLFGASNQPQHF. Here the CDR3 DNA reads TGTGCCAGCAGCTTATTCGGGGCAAGCAATCAGCCCCAGCATTTT. The variable domain in full, completed from reference TRBV7-2 and TRBJ1-5, reads GAGVSQSPSNKVTEKGKDVELRCDPISGHTALYWYRQSLGQGLEFLIYFQGNSAPDKSGLPSDRFSAERTGGSVSTLTIQRTQQEDSAVYLCASSLFGASNQPQHFGDGTRLSIL.

Many counts were recorded for this clonotype. The chain carries TRBV7-3 and TRBJ2-3, with 8 bases aligning to TRBD2. The J segment lost 4 bases and the V segment lost 1 base, leaving 4 bases of the junction unmatched. Germline values: CDR1 SGHTA, CDR2 FQGTGA. CDR3 length: 15 residues. CDR3 in amino acids: CASSLNGGGADTQYF. CDR3 bases: TGTGCCAGCAGCTTAAACGGGGGGGGCGCAGATACGCAGTATTTT.

This clonotype has ten or more counts. This rearrangement joins TRBV20-1 to TRBJ1-4; D is unclear. Germline V gene sequence: CDR1 DFQATT, CDR2 SNEGSKA (reference sequence). Trimming shortened V by 5 bases and J by 8 bases, and 12 bases separated the two germline ends. This CDR3 has 12 residues. CDR3 in DNA: TGCAGTGCTCGCGGGCCCGAGGAAAAACTGTTTTTT. Translation gives CSARGPEEKLFF.

In this sample, this clonotype turned up many times. The CDR3 nucleotides are TGTGCCAGCAGCCAAGATAGCGAGACCCAGTACTTC. It is translated as CASSQDSETQYF. The chain is built from TRBV3-1 and TRBJ2-5; D is unclear. CDR3 length: 12 amino acids. Germline loops: CDR1 LGHDT, CDR2 YNNKEL (reference sequence). With 0 bases removed from V and 5 bases from J, the gap between germline ends came to 4 bases.

This clonotype has a count of ten or more. The chain carries TRBV7-2 and TRBJ2-3; D gene unclear. This CDR3 contains 13 residues. The V end was cut by 3 bases, the J end by 3 bases, with 7 bases between. Germline CDR1 is SGHTA and CDR2 is FQGNSA. In DNA form, the CDR3 reads TGTGCCAGCAGCTTGTCGAGAACAGATACGCAGTATTTT. Its protein is CASSLSRTDTQYF.

This clonotype has ten or more counts. The chain combines TRBV12-3 or TRBV12-4 with TRBJ1-1, with D unresolved. Trimming removed 8 bases at V and 2 bases at J, with 15 bases between. This CDR3 is 14 amino acids long. CDR3 sequence reads: CASGTGSINTEAFF. The CDR3 bases are TGTGCCAGCGGCACGGGCAGCATTAACACTGAAGCTTTCTTT.